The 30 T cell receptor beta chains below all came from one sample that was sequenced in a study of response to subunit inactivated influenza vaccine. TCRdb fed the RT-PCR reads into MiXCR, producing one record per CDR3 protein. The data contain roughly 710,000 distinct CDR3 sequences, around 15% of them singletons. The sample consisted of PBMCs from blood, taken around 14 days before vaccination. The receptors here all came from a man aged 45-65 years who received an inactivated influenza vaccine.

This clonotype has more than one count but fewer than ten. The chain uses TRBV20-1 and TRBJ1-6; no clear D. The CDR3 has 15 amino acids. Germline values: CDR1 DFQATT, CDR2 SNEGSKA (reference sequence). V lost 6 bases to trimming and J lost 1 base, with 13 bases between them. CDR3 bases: TGCAGTGCCGACCGGGGAGGGTCCTATAATTCACCCCTCCACTTT. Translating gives CSADRGGSYNSPLHF.

The CDR3 loop is CSALDRGRENYGYTF. CDR3 nucleotides: TGCAGTGCTCTAGACAGGGGGCGAGAGAACTATGGCTACACCTTC. The chain has TRBV20-1 and TRBJ1-2, with 10 bases identical to TRBD1. CDR3 size: 15 residues. The V gene's germline CDR1 is DFQATT and CDR2 SNEGSKA (reference sequence). V lost 5 bases, J lost 2 bases, and 8 bases stayed unmatched.

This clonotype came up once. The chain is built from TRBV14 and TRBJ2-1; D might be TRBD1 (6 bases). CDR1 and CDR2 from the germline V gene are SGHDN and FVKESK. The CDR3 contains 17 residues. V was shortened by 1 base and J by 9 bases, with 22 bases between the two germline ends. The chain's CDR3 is CASSQVGTYSGDGEQFF. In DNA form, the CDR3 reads TGTGCCAGCAGCCAAGTCGGGACGTATTCAGGGGACGGTGAGCAGTTCTTC.

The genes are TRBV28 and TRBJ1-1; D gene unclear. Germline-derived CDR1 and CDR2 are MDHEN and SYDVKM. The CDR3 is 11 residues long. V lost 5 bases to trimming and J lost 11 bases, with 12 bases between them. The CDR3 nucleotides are TGTGCCAGCAGTCCCTCAGAGTTGGCTTTCTTT. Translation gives CASSPSELAFF.

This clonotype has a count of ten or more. The DNA for the CDR3 is TGTGCCAGCGGCGCAAGAGGGGCGTACAATGAGCAGTTCTTC. As protein: CASGARGAYNEQFF. This sequence joins TRBV13 and TRBJ2-1; D tentatively reads TRBD1 or TRBD2 (5 bases each). Trimming removed 8 bases from V and 4 bases from J, with 15 bases in between. The germline CDR1 and CDR2 sequences are PRHDT and FYEKMQ (reference sequence). CDR3 size: 14 residues.

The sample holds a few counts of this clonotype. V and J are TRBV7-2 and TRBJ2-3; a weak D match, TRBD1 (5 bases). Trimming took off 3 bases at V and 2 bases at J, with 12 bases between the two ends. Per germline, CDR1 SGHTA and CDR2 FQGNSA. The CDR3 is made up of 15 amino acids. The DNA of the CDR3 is TGTGCCAGCAGCTTCAAGATTGGGGCCACAGATACGCAGTATTTT. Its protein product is CASSFKIGATDTQYF.

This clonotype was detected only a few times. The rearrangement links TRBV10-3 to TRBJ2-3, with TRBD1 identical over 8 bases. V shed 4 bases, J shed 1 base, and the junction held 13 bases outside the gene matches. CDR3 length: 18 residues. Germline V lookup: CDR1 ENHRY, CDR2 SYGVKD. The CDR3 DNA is TGTGCCATCAGTGGAGGGGTTCGGACAGGGCACCGCACAGATACGCAGTATTTT. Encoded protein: CAISGGVRTGHRTDTQYF.

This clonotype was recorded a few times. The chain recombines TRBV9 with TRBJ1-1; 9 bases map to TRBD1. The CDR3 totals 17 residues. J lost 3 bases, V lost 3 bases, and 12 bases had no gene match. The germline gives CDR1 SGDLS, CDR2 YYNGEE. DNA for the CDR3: TGTGCCAGCAGCGGAGGGACAGGGACCCCGGGGGACACTGAAGCTTTCTTT. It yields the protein CASSGGTGTPGDTEAFF.

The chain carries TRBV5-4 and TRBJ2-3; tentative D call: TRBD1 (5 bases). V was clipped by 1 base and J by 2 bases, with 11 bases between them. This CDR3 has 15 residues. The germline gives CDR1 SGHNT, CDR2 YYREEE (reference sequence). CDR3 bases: TGTGCCAGCAGCTTGCCAGGGTCCCTCACAGATACGCAGTATTTT. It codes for CASSLPGSLTDTQYF.

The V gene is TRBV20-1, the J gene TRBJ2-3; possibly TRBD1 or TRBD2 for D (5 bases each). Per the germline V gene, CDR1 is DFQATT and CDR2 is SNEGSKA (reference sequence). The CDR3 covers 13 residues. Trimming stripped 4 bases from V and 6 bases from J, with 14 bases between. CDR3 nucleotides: TGCAGTGCTACCCGTTCGGGGCGGGATACGCAGTATTTT. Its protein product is CSATRSGRDTQYF.

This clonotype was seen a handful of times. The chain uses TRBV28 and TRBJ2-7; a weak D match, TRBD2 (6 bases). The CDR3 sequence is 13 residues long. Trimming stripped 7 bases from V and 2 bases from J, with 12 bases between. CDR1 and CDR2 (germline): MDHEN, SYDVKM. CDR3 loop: CASKEGQTYEQYF. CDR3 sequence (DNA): TGTGCCAGCAAGGAGGGGCAGACCTACGAGCAGTACTTC.

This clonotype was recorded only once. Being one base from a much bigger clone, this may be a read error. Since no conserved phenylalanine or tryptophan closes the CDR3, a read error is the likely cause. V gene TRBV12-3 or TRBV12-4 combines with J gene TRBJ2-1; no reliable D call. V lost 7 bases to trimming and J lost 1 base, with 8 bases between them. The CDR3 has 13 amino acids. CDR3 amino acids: CASTFRSYNEQFS. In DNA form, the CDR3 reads TGTGCCAGCACTTTCCGGTCCTACAATGAGCAGTTCTCC.

The CDR3 DNA reads as TGTGCCAGCAGCCAAGAAGGGCAGGTAACCTACGAGCAGTACTTC. Amino acids: CASSQEGQVTYEQYF. This chain connects TRBV4-2 to TRBJ2-7; no clear D gene. V lost 0 bases and J 2 bases, leaving 11 bases between the germline ends. This CDR3 region has 15 residues. Germline values: CDR1 LGHNA, CDR2 YNFKEQ.

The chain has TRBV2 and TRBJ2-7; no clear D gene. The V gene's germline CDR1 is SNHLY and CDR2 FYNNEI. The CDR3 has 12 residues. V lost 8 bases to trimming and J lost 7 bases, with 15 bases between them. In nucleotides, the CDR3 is TGTGCCAGCGGTCTCGGTCTGAGGGAGCAGTACTTC. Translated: CASGLGLREQYF.

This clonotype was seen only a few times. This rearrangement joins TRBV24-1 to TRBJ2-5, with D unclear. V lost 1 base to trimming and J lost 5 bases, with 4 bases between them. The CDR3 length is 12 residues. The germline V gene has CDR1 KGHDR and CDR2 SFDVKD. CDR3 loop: CATSDFKETQYF. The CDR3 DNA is TGTGCCACCAGTGATTTTAAGGAGACCCAGTACTTC.

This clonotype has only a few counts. CDR3 nucleotide sequence: TGCGCCAGCAGCAAAAGGCCTAGCGGGGGGCGCAATGAGCAGTTCTTC. As protein: CASSKRPSGGRNEQFF. J is TRBJ2-1 and V is TRBV5-1, with TRBD2 matching 11 bases. The germline V gene encodes CDR1 SGHRS and CDR2 YFSETQ. The CDR3 length is 16 residues. With 4 bases clipped from V and 6 bases from J, the junction kept 9 bases outside the gene matches.

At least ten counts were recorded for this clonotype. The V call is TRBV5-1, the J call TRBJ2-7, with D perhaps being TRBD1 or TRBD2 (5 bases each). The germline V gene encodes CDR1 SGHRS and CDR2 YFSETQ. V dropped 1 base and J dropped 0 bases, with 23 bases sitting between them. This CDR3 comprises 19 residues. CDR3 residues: CASSLPGGPGPITSYEQYF. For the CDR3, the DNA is TGCGCCAGCAGCTTGCCGGGCGGACCGGGACCCATTACCTCCTACGAGCAGTACTTC.

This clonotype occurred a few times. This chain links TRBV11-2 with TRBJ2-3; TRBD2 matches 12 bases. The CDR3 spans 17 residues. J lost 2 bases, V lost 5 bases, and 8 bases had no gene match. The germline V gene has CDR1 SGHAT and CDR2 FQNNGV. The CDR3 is CASSRGLAGRNTDTQYF. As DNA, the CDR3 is TGTGCCAGCAGCCGCGGACTAGCGGGAAGAAACACAGATACGCAGTATTTT.

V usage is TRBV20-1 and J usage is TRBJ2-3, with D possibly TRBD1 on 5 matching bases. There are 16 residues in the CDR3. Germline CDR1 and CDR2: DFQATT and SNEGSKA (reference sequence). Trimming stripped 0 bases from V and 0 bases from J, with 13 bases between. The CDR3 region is CSARDWGRSSTDTQYF. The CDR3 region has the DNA TGCAGTGCTAGAGATTGGGGCAGGTCAAGCACAGATACGCAGTATTTT.

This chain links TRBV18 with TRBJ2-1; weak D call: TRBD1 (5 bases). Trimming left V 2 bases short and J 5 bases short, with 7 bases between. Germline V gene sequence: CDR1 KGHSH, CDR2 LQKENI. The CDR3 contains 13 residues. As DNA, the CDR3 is TGTGCCAGCTCACCAAAGGGGAACAATGAGCAGTTCTTC. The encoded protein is CASSPKGNNEQFF.

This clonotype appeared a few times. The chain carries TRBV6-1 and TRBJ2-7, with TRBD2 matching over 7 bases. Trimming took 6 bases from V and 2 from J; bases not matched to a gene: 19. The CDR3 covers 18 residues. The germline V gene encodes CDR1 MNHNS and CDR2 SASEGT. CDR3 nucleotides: TGTGCCAGCAGCTCAATGTTCTGGGTAGCGGGCCCTCCCTACGAGCAGTACTTC. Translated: CASSSMFWVAGPPYEQYF.

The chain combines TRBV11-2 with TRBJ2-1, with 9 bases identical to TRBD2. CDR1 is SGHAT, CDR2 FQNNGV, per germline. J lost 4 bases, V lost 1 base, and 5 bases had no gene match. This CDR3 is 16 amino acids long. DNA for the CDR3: TGTGCCAGCAGCTTAGTGGCGGGAGGGAAGTACAATGAGCAGTTCTTC. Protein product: CASSLVAGGKYNEQFF.

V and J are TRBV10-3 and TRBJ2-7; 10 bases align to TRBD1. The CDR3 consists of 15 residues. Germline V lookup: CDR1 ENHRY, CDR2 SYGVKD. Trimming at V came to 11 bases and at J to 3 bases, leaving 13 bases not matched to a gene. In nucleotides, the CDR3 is TGTGCCGCGATTCCGGGACAGGGGCTTCTCTACGAGCAGTACTTC. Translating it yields CAAIPGQGLLYEQYF.

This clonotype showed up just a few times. DNA of the CDR3: TGTGCCATCAGTGAGCAGGAACCGAACACTGAAGCTTTCTTT. Protein product: CAISEQEPNTEAFF. The V call is TRBV10-3, the J call TRBJ1-1, with D uncertain. Germline V CDR1 and CDR2: ENHRY, SYGVKD. The CDR3 totals 14 residues. Deletions cut 2 bases from V and 1 base from J, with 8 bases between.

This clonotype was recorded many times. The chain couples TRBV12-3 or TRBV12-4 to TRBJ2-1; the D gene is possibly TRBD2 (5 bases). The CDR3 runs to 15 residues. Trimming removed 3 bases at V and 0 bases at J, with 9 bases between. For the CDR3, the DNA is TGTGCCAGCAGTTTTTTAGGGAGCTCCTACAATGAGCAGTTCTTC. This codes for CASSFLGSSYNEQFF.

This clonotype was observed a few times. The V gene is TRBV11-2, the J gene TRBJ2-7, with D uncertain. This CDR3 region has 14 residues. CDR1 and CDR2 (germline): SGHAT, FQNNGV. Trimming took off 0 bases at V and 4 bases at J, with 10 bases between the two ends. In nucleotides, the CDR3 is TGTGCCAGCAGCTTAGATAATCCGGCATACGAGCAGTACTTC. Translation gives CASSLDNPAYEQYF.

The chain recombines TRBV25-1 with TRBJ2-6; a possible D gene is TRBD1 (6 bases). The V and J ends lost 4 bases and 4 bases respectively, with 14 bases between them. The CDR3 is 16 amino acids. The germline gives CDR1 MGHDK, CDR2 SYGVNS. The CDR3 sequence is CASSATGFSGANVLTF. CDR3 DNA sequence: TGTGCCAGCAGTGCTACAGGGTTCTCCGGGGCCAACGTCCTGACTTTC.

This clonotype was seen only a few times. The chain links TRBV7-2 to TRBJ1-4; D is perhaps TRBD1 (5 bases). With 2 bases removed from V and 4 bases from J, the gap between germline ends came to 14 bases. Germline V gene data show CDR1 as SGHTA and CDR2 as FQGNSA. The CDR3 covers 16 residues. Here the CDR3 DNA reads TGTGCCAGCAGCTTAAATCGGGGGGGTTTTAATGAAAAACTGTTTTTT. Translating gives CASSLNRGGFNEKLFF.

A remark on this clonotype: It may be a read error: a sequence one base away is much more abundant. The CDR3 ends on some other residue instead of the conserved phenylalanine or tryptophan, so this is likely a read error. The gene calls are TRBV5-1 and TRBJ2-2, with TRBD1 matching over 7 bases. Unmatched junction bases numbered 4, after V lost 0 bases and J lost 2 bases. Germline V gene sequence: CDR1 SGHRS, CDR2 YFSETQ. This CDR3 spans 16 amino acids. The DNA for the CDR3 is TGCGCCAGCAGCTTGGAGACAGGGACCAACACCGGGGAGCTGTTTTCT. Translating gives CASSLETGTNTGELFS.

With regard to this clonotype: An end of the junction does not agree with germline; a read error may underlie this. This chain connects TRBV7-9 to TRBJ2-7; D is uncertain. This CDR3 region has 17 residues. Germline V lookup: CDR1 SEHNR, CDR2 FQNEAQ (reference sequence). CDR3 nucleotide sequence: TGTGCCAGCAGCTTAGGGCTGGCCTCAGGCCCCCTCTACCAGCAGTACTTC. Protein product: CASSLGLASGPLYQQYF. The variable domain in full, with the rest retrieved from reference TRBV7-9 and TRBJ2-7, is DTGVSQNPRHKITKRGQNVTFRCDPISEHNRLYWYRQTLGQGPEFLTYFQNEAQLEKSRLLSDRFSAERPKGSFSTLEIQRTEQGDSAMYLCASSLGLASGPLYQQYFGPGTRLTVT.